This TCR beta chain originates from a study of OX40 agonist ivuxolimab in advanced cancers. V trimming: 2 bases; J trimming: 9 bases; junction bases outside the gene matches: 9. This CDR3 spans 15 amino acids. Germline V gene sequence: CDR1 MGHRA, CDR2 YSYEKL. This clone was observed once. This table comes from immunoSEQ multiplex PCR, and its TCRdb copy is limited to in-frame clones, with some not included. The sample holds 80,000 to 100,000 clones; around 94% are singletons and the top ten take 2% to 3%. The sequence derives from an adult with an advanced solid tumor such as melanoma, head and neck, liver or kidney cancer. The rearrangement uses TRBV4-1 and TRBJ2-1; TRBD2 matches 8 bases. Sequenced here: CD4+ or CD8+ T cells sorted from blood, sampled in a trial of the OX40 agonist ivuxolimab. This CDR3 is CASSQKPGLGIEQFF. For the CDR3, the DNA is TGCGCCAGCAGCCAAAAACCGGGACTAGGGATTGAGCAGTTCTTC.